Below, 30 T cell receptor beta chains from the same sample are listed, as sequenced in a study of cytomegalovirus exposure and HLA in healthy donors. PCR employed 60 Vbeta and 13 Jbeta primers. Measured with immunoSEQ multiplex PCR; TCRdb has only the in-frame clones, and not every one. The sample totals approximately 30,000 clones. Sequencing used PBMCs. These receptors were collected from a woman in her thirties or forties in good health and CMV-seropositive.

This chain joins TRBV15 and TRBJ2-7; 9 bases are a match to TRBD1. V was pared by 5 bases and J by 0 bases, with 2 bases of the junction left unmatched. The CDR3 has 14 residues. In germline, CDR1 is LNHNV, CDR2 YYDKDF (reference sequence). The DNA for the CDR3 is TGTGCCACCAGCGCGGGACAGGGCTCCTACGAGCAGTACTTC. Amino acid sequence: CATSAGQGSYEQYF.

The CDR3 here is CASSLHGTAAPYEQYF. CDR3 nucleotide sequence: TGTGCCAGCAGTTTACACGGGACAGCTGCCCCCTACGAGCAGTACTTC. This rearrangement joins TRBV7-2 to TRBJ2-7, with 7 bases aligning to TRBD1. CDR1 and CDR2 (germline): SGHTA, FQGNSA. Trimming removed 6 bases from V and 2 bases from J; junction bases left unmatched: 13. This CDR3 comprises 16 residues.

CDR3 bases: TGTGCCAGCAGCGTAGTAGCGGGAGCCGATACGCAGTATTTT. Translated: CASSVVAGADTQYF. V is TRBV9 and J is TRBJ2-3, with TRBD2 matching over 9 bases. The CDR3 totals 14 residues. CDR1 and CDR2 (germline): SGDLS, YYNGEE. V lost 0 bases and J lost 6; bases outside the gene matches: 2.

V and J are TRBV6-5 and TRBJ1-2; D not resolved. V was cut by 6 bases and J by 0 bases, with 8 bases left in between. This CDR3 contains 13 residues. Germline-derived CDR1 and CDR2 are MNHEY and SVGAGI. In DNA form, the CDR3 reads TGTGCCAGCAGCCCCCATGCTAACTATGGCTACACCTTC. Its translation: CASSPHANYGYTF.

The CDR3 bases are TGTGCCAGCAGCGAGACTAGCGGGAAGGTCGAGCAGTACTTC. Translating it yields CASSETSGKVEQYF. This chain uses TRBV11-1 with TRBJ2-7; 11 bases line up with TRBD2. J lost 6 bases, V lost 5 bases, and 6 bases had no gene match. CDR3 size: 14 residues. Germline-derived CDR1 and CDR2 are SGHAT and FQDESV (reference sequence).

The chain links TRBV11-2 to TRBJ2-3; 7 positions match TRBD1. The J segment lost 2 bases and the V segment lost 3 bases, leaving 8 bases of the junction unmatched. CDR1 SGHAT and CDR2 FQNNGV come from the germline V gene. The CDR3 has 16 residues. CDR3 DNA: TGTGCCAGCAGCTTCAGGGGGACAGTGATCACAGATACGCAGTATTTT. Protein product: CASSFRGTVITDTQYF.

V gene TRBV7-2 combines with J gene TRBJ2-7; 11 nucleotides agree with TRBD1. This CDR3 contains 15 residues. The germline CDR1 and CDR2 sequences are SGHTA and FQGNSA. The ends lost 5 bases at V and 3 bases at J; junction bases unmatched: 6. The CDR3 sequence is CASSLGTGGDYEQYF. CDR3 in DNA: TGTGCCAGCAGCCTAGGGACAGGGGGAGACTACGAGCAGTACTTC.

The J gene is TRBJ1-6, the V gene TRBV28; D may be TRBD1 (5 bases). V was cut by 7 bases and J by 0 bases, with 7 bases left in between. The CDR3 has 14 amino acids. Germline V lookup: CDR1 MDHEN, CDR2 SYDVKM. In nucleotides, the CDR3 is TGTGCCAGCATACAGGACTCCTATAATTCACCCCTCCACTTT. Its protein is CASIQDSYNSPLHF.

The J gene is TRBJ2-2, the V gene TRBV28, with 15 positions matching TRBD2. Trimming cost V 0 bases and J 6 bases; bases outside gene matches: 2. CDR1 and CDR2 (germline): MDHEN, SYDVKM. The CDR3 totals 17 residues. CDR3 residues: CASSLWGLAGGPGELFF. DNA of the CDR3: TGTGCCAGCAGTTTATGGGGACTAGCGGGAGGCCCCGGGGAGCTGTTTTTT.

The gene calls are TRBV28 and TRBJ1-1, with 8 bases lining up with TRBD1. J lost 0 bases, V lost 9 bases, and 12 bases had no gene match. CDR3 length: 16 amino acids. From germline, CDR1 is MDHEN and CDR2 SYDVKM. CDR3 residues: CASPIRGQDMNTEAFF. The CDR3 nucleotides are TGTGCCAGTCCCATCAGGGGGCAAGATATGAACACTGAAGCTTTCTTT.

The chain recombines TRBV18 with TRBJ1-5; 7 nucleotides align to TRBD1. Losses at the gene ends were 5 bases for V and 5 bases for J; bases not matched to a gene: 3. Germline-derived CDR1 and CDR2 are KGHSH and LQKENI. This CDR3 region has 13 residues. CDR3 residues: CASSRGQDQPQHF. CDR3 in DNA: TGTGCCAGCTCAAGGGGGCAGGATCAGCCCCAGCATTTT.

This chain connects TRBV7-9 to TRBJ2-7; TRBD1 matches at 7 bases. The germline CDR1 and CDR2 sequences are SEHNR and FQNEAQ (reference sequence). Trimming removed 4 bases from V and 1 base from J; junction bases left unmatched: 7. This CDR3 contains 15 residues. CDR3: CASSYSQGTSYEQYF. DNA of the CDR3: TGTGCCAGCAGCTACTCACAGGGGACATCCTACGAGCAGTACTTC.

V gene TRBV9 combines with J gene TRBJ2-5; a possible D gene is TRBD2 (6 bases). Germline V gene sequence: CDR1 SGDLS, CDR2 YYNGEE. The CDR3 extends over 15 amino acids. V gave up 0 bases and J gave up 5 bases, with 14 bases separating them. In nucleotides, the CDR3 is TGTGCCAGCAGCGTAGCCGGGGAGGATCTCGAGACCCAGTACTTC. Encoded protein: CASSVAGEDLETQYF.

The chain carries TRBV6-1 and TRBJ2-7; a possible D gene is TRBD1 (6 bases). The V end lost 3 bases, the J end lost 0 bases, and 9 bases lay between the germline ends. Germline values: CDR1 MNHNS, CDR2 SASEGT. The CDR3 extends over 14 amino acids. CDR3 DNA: TGTGCCAGCAGTGAGACAGGCAGCTCCTACGAGCAGTACTTC. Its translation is CASSETGSSYEQYF.

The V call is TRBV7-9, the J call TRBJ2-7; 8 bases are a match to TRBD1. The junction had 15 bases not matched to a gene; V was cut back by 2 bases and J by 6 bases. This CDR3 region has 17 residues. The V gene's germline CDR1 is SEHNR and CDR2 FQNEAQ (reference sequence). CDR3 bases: TGTGCCAGCAGCTTACCAGATCAGGGGGCGTCTAGAGCCGAGCAGTACTTC. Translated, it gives CASSLPDQGASRAEQYF.

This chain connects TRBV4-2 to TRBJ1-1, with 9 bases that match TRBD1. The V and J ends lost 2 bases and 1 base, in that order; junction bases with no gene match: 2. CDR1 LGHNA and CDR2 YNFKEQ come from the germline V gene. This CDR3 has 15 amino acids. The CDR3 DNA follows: TGTGCCAGCAGCCAACGACAGGGGGGGAACACTGAAGCTTTCTTT. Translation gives CASSQRQGGNTEAFF.

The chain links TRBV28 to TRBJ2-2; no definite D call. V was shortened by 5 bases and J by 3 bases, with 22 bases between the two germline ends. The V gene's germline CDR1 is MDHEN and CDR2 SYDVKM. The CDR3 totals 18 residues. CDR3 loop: CASSDCNLGEVDTGELFF. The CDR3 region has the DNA TGTGCCAGCAGTGACTGCAATCTAGGAGAAGTCGACACCGGGGAGCTGTTTTTT.

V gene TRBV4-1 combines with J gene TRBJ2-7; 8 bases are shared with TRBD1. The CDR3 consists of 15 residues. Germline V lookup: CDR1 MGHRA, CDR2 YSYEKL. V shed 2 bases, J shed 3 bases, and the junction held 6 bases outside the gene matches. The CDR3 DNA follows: TGCGCCAGCAGCCAAACCGACAGGGGAGGCTACGAGCAGTACTTC. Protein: CASSQTDRGGYEQYF.

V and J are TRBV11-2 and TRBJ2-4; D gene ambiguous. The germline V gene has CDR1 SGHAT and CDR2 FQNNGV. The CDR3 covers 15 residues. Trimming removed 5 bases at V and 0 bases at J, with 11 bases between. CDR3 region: CASSPQILAKNIQYF. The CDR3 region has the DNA TGTGCCAGCAGCCCTCAGATCCTAGCCAAAAACATTCAGTACTTC.

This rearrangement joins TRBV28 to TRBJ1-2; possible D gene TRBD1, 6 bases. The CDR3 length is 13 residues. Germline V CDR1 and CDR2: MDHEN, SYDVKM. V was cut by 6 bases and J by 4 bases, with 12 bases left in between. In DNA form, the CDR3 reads TGTGCCAGCAGAACGGACAGAACCTATGGCTACACCTTC. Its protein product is CASRTDRTYGYTF.

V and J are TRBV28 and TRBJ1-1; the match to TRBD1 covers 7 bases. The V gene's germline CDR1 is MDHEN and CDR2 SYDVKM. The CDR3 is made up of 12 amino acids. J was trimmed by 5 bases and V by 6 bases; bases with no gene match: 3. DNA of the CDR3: TGTGCCAGCAGACAGGGGAGGACTGAAGCTTTCTTT. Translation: CASRQGRTEAFF.

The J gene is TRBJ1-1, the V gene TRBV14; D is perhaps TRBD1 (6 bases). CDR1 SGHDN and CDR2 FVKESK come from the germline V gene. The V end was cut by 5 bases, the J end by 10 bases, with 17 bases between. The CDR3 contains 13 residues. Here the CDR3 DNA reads TGTGCCAGCAGCTCTGGGGGGGGGCGAAGAGCTTTCTTT. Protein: CASSSGGGRRAFF.

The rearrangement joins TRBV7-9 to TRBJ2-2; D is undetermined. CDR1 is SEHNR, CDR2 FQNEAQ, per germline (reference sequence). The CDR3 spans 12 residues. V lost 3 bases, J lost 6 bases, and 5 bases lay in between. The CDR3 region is CASSLGAGELFF. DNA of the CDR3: TGTGCCAGCAGCTTGGGCGCCGGGGAGCTGTTTTTT.

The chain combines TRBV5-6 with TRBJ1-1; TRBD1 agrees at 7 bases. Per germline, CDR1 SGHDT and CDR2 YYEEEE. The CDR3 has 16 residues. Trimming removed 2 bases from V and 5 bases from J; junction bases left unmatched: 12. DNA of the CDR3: TGTGCCAGCAGCTTCCGACCTCCTGACAGGGAGACTGAAGCTTTCTTT. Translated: CASSFRPPDRETEAFF.

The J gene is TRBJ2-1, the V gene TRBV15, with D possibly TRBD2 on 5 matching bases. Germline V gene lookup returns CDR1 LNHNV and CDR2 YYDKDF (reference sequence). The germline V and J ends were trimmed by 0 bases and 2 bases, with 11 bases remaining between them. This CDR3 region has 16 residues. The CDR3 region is CATSRDSGNPYNEQFF. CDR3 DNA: TGTGCCACCAGCAGAGATTCCGGGAACCCCTACAATGAGCAGTTCTTC.

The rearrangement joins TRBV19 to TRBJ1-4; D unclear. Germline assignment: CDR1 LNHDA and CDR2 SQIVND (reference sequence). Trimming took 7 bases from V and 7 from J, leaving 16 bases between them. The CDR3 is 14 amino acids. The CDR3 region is CASKQSPGIEKLFF. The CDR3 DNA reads TGTGCCAGTAAACAGTCCCCTGGTATTGAAAAACTGTTTTTT. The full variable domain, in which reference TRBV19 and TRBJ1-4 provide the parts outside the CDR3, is DGGITQSPKYLFRKEGQNVTLSCEQNLNHDAMYWYRQDPGQGLRLIYYSQIVNDFQKGDIAEGYSVSREKKESFPLTVTSAQKNPTAFYLCASKQSPGIEKLFFGSGTQLSVL.

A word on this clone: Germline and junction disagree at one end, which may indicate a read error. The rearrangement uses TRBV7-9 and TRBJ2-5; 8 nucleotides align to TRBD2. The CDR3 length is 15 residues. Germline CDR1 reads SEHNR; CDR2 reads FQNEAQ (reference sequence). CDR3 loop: CASSFGAGDQENQYF. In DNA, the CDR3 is TGTGCCAGCAGCTTCGGAGCGGGGGACCAAGAGAACCAGTACTTC.

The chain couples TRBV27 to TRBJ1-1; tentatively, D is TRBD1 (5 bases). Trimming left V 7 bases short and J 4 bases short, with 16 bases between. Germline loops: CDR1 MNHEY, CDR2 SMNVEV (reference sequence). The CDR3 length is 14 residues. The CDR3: CASNLLAGGTEAFF. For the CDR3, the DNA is TGTGCCAGCAACCTCCTCGCCGGGGGCACTGAAGCTTTCTTT.

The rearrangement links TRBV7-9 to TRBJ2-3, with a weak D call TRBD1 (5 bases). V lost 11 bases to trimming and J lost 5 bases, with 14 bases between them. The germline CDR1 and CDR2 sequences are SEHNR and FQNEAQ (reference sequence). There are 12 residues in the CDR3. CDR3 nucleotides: TGTGCCTCTGGACCAGGGAAAGATACGCAGTATTTT. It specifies CASGPGKDTQYF.

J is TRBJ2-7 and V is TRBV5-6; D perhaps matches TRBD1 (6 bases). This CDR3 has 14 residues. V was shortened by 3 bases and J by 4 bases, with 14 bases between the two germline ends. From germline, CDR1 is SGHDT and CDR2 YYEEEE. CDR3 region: CASSWGRGRYEQYF. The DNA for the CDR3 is TGTGCCAGCAGCTGGGGCAGGGGTCGGTACGAGCAGTACTTC.